These T cell receptor beta chains were read from a single sample in a study of blood T cell repertoires in COVID-19. Profiled with immunoSEQ multiplex PCR; TCRdb holds only in-frame clones, not every one. The repertoire consists of approximately 330,000 clones, with 85% to 90% occurring once and the leading ten covering around 0.93%. Sequenced material: peripheral blood. The receptors shown here come from a middle-aged woman with COVID-19, enrolled during active disease. CDR3s include the opening cysteine and the closing phenylalanine or tryptophan. The D gene is left open where the match is weak. Clone size is not always given. Where it is, it says once, few, many or a class for expanded clones.

CDR3 protein: CAWSVGGDTQYF; CDR3 DNA: TGTGCCTGGAGTGTAGGCGGGGATACGCAGTATTTT; V gene: TRBV30; J gene: TRBJ2-3; D gene: .; clone size: .
CDR3 protein: CASSLGQGSNQPQHF; CDR3 DNA: TGTGCCAGCAGCTTAGGACAGGGGAGCAATCAGCCCCAGCATTTT; V gene: TRBV7-9; J gene: TRBJ1-5; D gene: TRBD1; clone size: few
CDR3 protein: CSASGERDSGEQYF; CDR3 DNA: TGCAGTGCTAGTGGGGAGCGGGACTCTGGGGAGCAGTACTTC; V gene: TRBV20-1; J gene: TRBJ2-7; D gene: TRBD2; clone size: .
CDR3 protein: CASSLAPGQGILGETQYF; CDR3 DNA: TGTGCCAGCAGCTTGGCGCCGGGACAGGGGATTCTTGGGGAGACCCAGTACTTC; V gene: TRBV5-6; J gene: TRBJ2-5; D gene: TRBD1; clone size: .
CDR3 protein: CASSLVFHQETQYF; CDR3 DNA: TGTGCCAGCAGCCTCGTATTTCACCAAGAGACCCAGTACTTC; V gene: TRBV27; J gene: TRBJ2-5; D gene: .; clone size: .
CDR3 protein: CASSYQPGGYGYTF; CDR3 DNA: TGTGCCAGCAGCTACCAACCAGGGGGATATGGCTACACCTTC; V gene: TRBV7-3; J gene: TRBJ1-2; D gene: TRBD1; clone size: once
CDR3 protein: CASGRDMKDEKLFF; CDR3 DNA: TGTGCCAGCGGCCGGGACATGAAAGATGAAAAACTGTTTTTT; V gene: TRBV6-6; J gene: TRBJ1-4; D gene: .; clone size: .
CDR3 protein: CASSLSSGRKETQYF; CDR3 DNA: TGTGCCAGCAGCTTGAGTAGCGGGAGGAAAGAGACCCAGTACTTC; V gene: TRBV5-8; J gene: TRBJ2-5; D gene: TRBD2; clone size: once
CDR3 protein: CASSLMGLGLFNEQFF; CDR3 DNA: TGTGCCAGCAGCCTGATGGGGCTAGGCCTGTTTAATGAGCAGTTCTTC; V gene: TRBV7-2; J gene: TRBJ2-1; D gene: .; clone size: .
CDR3 protein: CASRSTVLLNTGELFF; CDR3 DNA: TGTGCCAGCAGGTCGACAGTACTTCTAAACACCGGGGAGCTGTTTTTT; V gene: TRBV27; J gene: TRBJ2-2; D gene: .; clone size: .
CDR3 protein: CASSHGETQYF; CDR3 DNA: TGTGCCAGCAGTCACGGAGAGACCCAGTACTTC; V gene: TRBV6-5; J gene: TRBJ2-5; D gene: .; clone size: .
CDR3 protein: CAISRASGEEQFF; CDR3 DNA: TGTGCCATCAGTCGGGCTAGCGGGGAAGAGCAGTTCTTC; V gene: TRBV10-3; J gene: TRBJ2-1; D gene: TRBD2; clone size: .
CDR3 protein: CASSLPTPYNEQFF; CDR3 DNA: TGTGCCAGCAGTCTCCCGACACCCTACAATGAGCAGTTCTTC; V gene: TRBV27; J gene: TRBJ2-1; D gene: .; clone size: .
CDR3 protein: CASSQGTGNTIYF; CDR3 DNA: TGTGCCAGCTCACAGGGGACTGGAAACACCATATATTTT; V gene: TRBV18; J gene: TRBJ1-3; D gene: .; clone size: .
CDR3 protein: CASSRSGQSSSYEQYF; CDR3 DNA: TGCGCCAGCAGCCGATCCGGACAGTCCAGCTCCTACGAGCAGTACTTC; V gene: TRBV5-1; J gene: TRBJ2-7; D gene: .; clone size: .
CDR3 protein: CASSIGSRRFNEKLFF; CDR3 DNA: TGTGCCAGTAGTATAGGGAGCCGTCGATTCAATGAAAAACTGTTTTTT; V gene: TRBV19; J gene: TRBJ1-4; D gene: .; clone size: .
CDR3 protein: CATDSRYEAFF; CDR3 DNA: TGTGCCACGGACAGCCGCTACGAAGCTTTCTTT; V gene: TRBV24-1; J gene: TRBJ1-1; D gene: .; clone size: .
CDR3 protein: CSASLRRASGTGGFAEAFF; CDR3 DNA: TGCAGTGCTAGTCTTAGACGCGCCTCGGGGACAGGGGGTTTTGCTGAAGCTTTCTTT; V gene: TRBV20-1; J gene: TRBJ1-1; D gene: TRBD1; clone size: once
CDR3 protein: CASSQKAASTDTQYF; CDR3 DNA: TGCGCCAGCAGTCAGAAAGCGGCTAGCACAGATACGCAGTATTTT; V gene: TRBV4-3; J gene: TRBJ2-3; D gene: .; clone size: .
CDR3 protein: CASSLAGDGYTF; CDR3 DNA: TGTGCCAGCAGCTTAGCCGGGGATGGCTACACCTTC; V gene: TRBV7-9; J gene: TRBJ1-2; D gene: .; clone size: few
CDR3 protein: CASSLVQGFGANVLTF; CDR3 DNA: TGTGCCAGCAGCTTAGTACAGGGATTTGGGGCCAACGTCCTGACTTTC; V gene: TRBV7-9; J gene: TRBJ2-6; D gene: .; clone size: .
CDR3 protein: CASSQGGAFSTDTQYF; CDR3 DNA: TGTGCCAGCAGCCAAGGGGGGGCATTTAGCACAGATACGCAGTATTTT; V gene: TRBV7-3; J gene: TRBJ2-3; D gene: .; clone size: .
CDR3 protein: CASSVSSGGGSYNEQFF; CDR3 DNA: TGTGCCAGCAGTGTTTCTAGCGGGGGAGGCTCCTACAATGAGCAGTTCTTC; V gene: TRBV7-2; J gene: TRBJ2-1; D gene: TRBD2; clone size: .
CDR3 protein: CASSSVAVPRNTIYF; CDR3 DNA: TGTGCCAGCAGCTCAGTCGCCGTCCCGCGGAACACCATATATTTT; V gene: TRBV7-8; J gene: TRBJ1-3; D gene: .; clone size: .
CDR3 protein: CAISVTGTDNEKLFF; CDR3 DNA: TGTGCCATCAGTGTTACCGGGACAGATAATGAAAAACTGTTTTTT; V gene: TRBV10-3; J gene: TRBJ1-4; D gene: TRBD1; clone size: .
CDR3 protein: CSVEEPGGTGAPYEQYF; CDR3 DNA: TGCAGCGTTGAAGAGCCGGGAGGGACAGGGGCGCCCTACGAGCAGTACTTC; V gene: TRBV29-1; J gene: TRBJ2-7; D gene: TRBD1; clone size: .
CDR3 protein: CASTSGRAYYEQYF; CDR3 DNA: TGTGCCAGCACTAGCGGGAGGGCCTACTACGAGCAGTACTTC; V gene: TRBV2; J gene: TRBJ2-7; D gene: TRBD2; clone size: .
CDR3 protein: CASTLDRGLTEAFF; CDR3 DNA: TGTGCCAGTACTCTCGACAGGGGCCTCACTGAAGCTTTCTTT; V gene: TRBV19; J gene: TRBJ1-1; D gene: TRBD1; clone size: .
CDR3 protein: CASNPAGKNIQYF; CDR3 DNA: TGTGCCAGCAACCCCGCAGGGAAAAACATTCAGTACTTC; V gene: TRBV7-2; J gene: TRBJ2-4; D gene: .; clone size: .
CDR3 protein: CATAGYRADIQYF; CDR3 DNA: TGTGCCACCGCCGGCTACAGGGCTGACATTCAGTACTTC; V gene: TRBV12-3/TRBV12-4; J gene: TRBJ2-4; D gene: .; clone size: .
CDR3 protein: CASSLMRAGAEAFF; CDR3 DNA: TGTGCCAGCAGTTTAATGCGGGCAGGGGCTGAAGCTTTCTTT; V gene: TRBV28; J gene: TRBJ1-1; D gene: .; clone size: few
CDR3 protein: CAWSARQETQYF; CDR3 DNA: TGTGCCTGGAGTGCCAGACAAGAGACCCAGTACTTC; V gene: TRBV30; J gene: TRBJ2-5; D gene: .; clone size: .
CDR3 protein: CASSAYLQGNQPQHF; CDR3 DNA: TGTGCCAGCAGCGCTTACTTACAGGGGAATCAGCCCCAGCATTTT; V gene: TRBV6-5; J gene: TRBJ1-5; D gene: TRBD1; clone size: .
CDR3 protein: CSVIREVVFTEAFF; CDR3 DNA: TGCAGCGTTATAAGGGAGGTAGTTTTCACTGAAGCTTTCTTT; V gene: TRBV29-1; J gene: TRBJ1-1; D gene: .; clone size: .
CDR3 protein: CASTWSGANVLTF; CDR3 DNA: TGTGCCAGCACCTGGTCTGGCGCCAACGTCCTGACTTTC; V gene: TRBV28; J gene: TRBJ2-6; D gene: .; clone size: .
CDR3 protein: CASSFGGSNYGYTF; CDR3 DNA: TGTGCCAGCAGCTTTGGGGGGTCTAACTATGGCTACACCTTC; V gene: TRBV7-9; J gene: TRBJ1-2; D gene: .; clone size: .
CDR3 protein: CASSLRGGGYNSPLHF; CDR3 DNA: TGTGCCAGCAGCTTACGGGGAGGGGGCTATAATTCACCCCTCCACTTT; V gene: TRBV7-2; J gene: TRBJ1-6; D gene: .; clone size: .
CDR3 protein: CASTGNYGYTF; CDR3 DNA: TGTGCCAGCACGGGTAACTATGGCTACACCTTC; V gene: TRBV6-5; J gene: TRBJ1-2; D gene: .; clone size: .
CDR3 protein: CASSQRLRAPYEQYF; CDR3 DNA: TGTGCCAGCAGCCAACGCCTCAGGGCCCCCTACGAGCAGTACTTC; V gene: TRBV3-1/TRBV3-2; J gene: TRBJ2-7; D gene: .; clone size: .
CDR3 protein: CASSWDRLTEAFF; CDR3 DNA: TGTGCCAGCAGTTGGGACAGGCTCACTGAAGCTTTCTTT; V gene: TRBV27; J gene: TRBJ1-1; D gene: TRBD1; clone size: few
CDR3 protein: CASSLAGTRNQPQHF; CDR3 DNA: TGCGCCAGCAGCTTGGCGGGGACAAGAAATCAGCCCCAGCATTTT; V gene: TRBV5-1; J gene: TRBJ1-5; D gene: .; clone size: .
CDR3 protein: CASSHPWTEPNSPLHF; CDR3 DNA: TGTGCCAGCAGCCACCCTTGGACAGAACCAAATTCACCCCTCCACTTT; V gene: TRBV4-2; J gene: TRBJ1-6; D gene: .; clone size: once
CDR3 protein: CSARGRNEQFF; CDR3 DNA: TGCAGTGCTAGAGGGAGGAATGAGCAGTTCTTC; V gene: TRBV20-1; J gene: TRBJ2-1; D gene: .; clone size: .
CDR3 protein: CASSSAGDRAHEKLFF; CDR3 DNA: TGTGCCAGCAGCTCTGCGGGTGACAGGGCGCATGAAAAACTGTTTTTT; V gene: TRBV5-4; J gene: TRBJ1-4; D gene: TRBD1; clone size: once